Listed below are T cell receptor beta chains from one sample, sequenced in a study of blood T cells in healthy people across ages. TCRdb passed the 5' RACE reads through MiXCR, listing each CDR3 protein once. The sample lists 650,000 to 1,000,000 distinct CDR3 sequences, around 34% occurring once. Sequencing input: blood. These receptor sequences come from a man aged 18 to 30 in good health. Both conserved end residues are part of each CDR3. Fields, in order: D gene, V gene, J gene, clone size, CDR3 DNA, CDR3 protein. The D gene is left open where the match is weak. Clone size is given for some rows only: seen once, a few or many times, or a class if the clone is expanded.

>-|TRBV27|TRBJ2-1|few
TGTGCCAGCAGTTTCTCGCCGGGGAGCTCCTACAATGAGCAGTTCTTC
CASSFSPGSSYNEQFF
>TRBD2|TRBV7-9|TRBJ2-1|many
TGTGCCAGCAGCCCTCCACTAGCGGGGGTCACGAACGATGAGCAGTTCTTC
CASSPPLAGVTNDEQFF
>-|TRBV14|TRBJ1-1|few
TGTGCCAGCAGCCAAACCCTAGGGGGGGAAGCTTTCTTT
CASSQTLGGEAFF
>-|TRBV7-2|TRBJ2-7|-
TGTGCCAGCAGCTTAGGCGAGGGGCCGATCTACAATGAGCAGTACTTC
CASSLGEGPIYNEQYF
>TRBD2|TRBV20-1|TRBJ2-1|-
TGCAGTGTGATTCGCGGGGGGGCCTACAATGAGCAGTTCTTC
CSVIRGGAYNEQFF
>TRBD2|TRBV20-1|TRBJ2-5|few
TGCAGTGCTAGAGTTAGCGGGGGGGCCCAAGAGACCCAGTACTTC
CSARVSGGAQETQYF
>-|TRBV7-2|TRBJ2-5|-
TGTGCCAGCAGCAGAGAGGATGGAGAGACCCAGTACTTC
CASSREDGETQYF
>-|TRBV12-3/TRBV12-4|TRBJ1-4|few
TGTGCCAGCAGTTTTCGGGGGGATGAAAAACTGTTTTTT
CASSFRGDEKLFF
>-|TRBV18|TRBJ1-1|-
TGTGCCAGCTCACCGACAGCGACCACTGAAGCTTTCTTT
CASSPTATTEAFF
>-|TRBV20-1|TRBJ1-4|-
TGCAGTGCTAGAGCTGAACTCGAGAGGAGGGGTCGTGGAAAACTGTTTTTT
CSARAELERRGRGKLFF
>TRBD1|TRBV10-3|TRBJ1-2|-
TGTGCCATCAGTGAATCGGCGGGAGGGGGCGCGGGTGGCTACACCTTC
CAISESAGGGAGGYTF
>-|TRBV20-1|TRBJ2-4|few
TGCAGTGCTAGAGACGGCAGGGGTTCTTCGGGCATTCAGTACTTC
CSARDGRGSSGIQYF
>-|TRBV5-5|TRBJ2-7|-
TGTGCCAGCAGCCCTCAGGTCGGGACACCTTACGACTTCTACGAGCAGTACTTC
CASSPQVGTPYDFYEQYF
>-|TRBV2|TRBJ2-3|-
TGTGCCAGCAGTGCTCGCGTCGGGCCAGATACGCAGTATTTT
CASSARVGPDTQYF
>TRBD1|TRBV20-1|TRBJ2-7|-
TGCAGTACTAGAGATGGGGGACAGGGGCTTCGGTACGAGCAGTACTTC
CSTRDGGQGLRYEQYF
>-|TRBV3-1|TRBJ2-5|-
TGTGCCAGCAGCCAAGATAGCCAGTCCCAAGAGACCCAGTACTTC
CASSQDSQSQETQYF
>-|TRBV20-1|TRBJ1-1|-
TGCAGTGCTAGAGTTACCCCTTTAGCTTTGACTGAAGCTTTCTTT
CSARVTPLALTEAFF
>-|TRBV9|TRBJ2-7|once
TGTGCCAGCGGGGCCTCATCCTACGAGCAGTACTTC
CASGASSYEQYF
>-|TRBV24-1|TRBJ2-5|many
TGTGCCGCCTCTTCGGGAACTGGAGAGACCCAGTACTTC
CAASSGTGETQYF
>TRBD1|TRBV12-3/TRBV12-4|TRBJ1-1|-
TGTGCCAGCAGTTTTGCCCGCACAGGGGCGGGCACTGAAGCTTTCTTT
CASSFARTGAGTEAFF
>TRBD1|TRBV3-1|TRBJ1-5|few
TGTGCCAGCAGCCAAACGACAGGGTTGGGCAATCAGCCCCAGCATTTT
CASSQTTGLGNQPQHF
>TRBD1|TRBV27|TRBJ2-3|many
TGTGCCAGCAGGGACAGGGGTTTCATCGATACGCAGTATTTT
CASRDRGFIDTQYF